This T cell receptor beta chain was sequenced during a study of blood T cell repertoires in COVID-19. Study summary: Sites in the United States, Italy and Spain provided acute and convalescent COVID-19 samples. The cDNA or gDNA used as material had been derived from T cells, B-cell-depleted T cells, or PBMCs.

The CDR3 runs to 15 residues. The germline V gene encodes CDR1 LGHDT and CDR2 YNNKEL (reference sequence). The trim removed 3 bases at V and 10 bases at J, leaving 11 bases unmatched. Original handling: How many nucleated cells were present was estimated from reference gene primer amplification. TCRdb's table, derived via immunoSEQ multiplex PCR, lists solely in-frame clones and lacks some. The V and J calls and clone size were taken over from that table, and D and trimming were inferred from the DNA. The table lists 55,000 or so clones, around nine tenths of them singletons. Seattle's cohort entered during active infection and was followed longitudinally.

Sequencing input: peripheral blood. This receptor was taken from a woman aged 55-70 years with COVID-19, enrolled during active disease. This rearrangement joins TRBV3-1 (or the pseudogene TRBV3-2) to TRBJ2-3, with TRBD2 matching over 9 bases. CDR3 bases: TGTGCCAGCAGCCAGTCACCGGGACTAGCTTATCCGCAGTATTTT. Translation gives CASSQSPGLAYPQYF.